A single sample gave rise to the 20 T cell receptor beta chains below, sequenced in a study of T cells in Graves' hyperthyroidism and ophthalmopathy. Using RNA transcripts as the source, TCR beta CDR3 regions were amplified. The HTBI primer set drove a first-round RT-PCR of the TCR CDR3. A single record per CDR3 protein comes from TCRdb applying MiXCR to the multiplex PCR reads. The sample lists more than 350,000 distinct CDR3 sequences, roughly 15% occurring once. Material: blood. The source is a woman in her sixties or seventies with Graves' ophthalmopathy.

The gene calls are TRBV4-1 and TRBJ2-7; D is possibly TRBD1 (6 bases). Trimming stripped 0 bases from V and 6 bases from J, with 12 bases between. Germline V CDR1 and CDR2: MGHRA, YSYEKL. The CDR3 length is 14 residues. CDR3 amino acids: CASSQDRGTPEQYF. The CDR3 DNA reads as TGCGCCAGCAGCCAAGATAGGGGGACACCCGAGCAGTACTTC.

At least ten counts were recorded for this clonotype. The chain has TRBV2 and TRBJ1-5; D is undetermined. CDR1 and CDR2 (germline): SNHLY, FYNNEI. The V and J ends lost 2 bases and 4 bases respectively, with 6 bases between them. There are 13 residues in the CDR3. This CDR3 reads CASSERENQPQHF. Written as DNA, the CDR3 is TGTGCCAGCAGTGAAAGAGAAAATCAGCCCCAGCATTTT.

This clonotype showed up many times. The V and J genes are TRBV20-1 and TRBJ2-3; D not certain. This CDR3 comprises 14 residues. V was trimmed by 0 bases and J by 1 base, leaving 8 bases between them. Per germline, CDR1 DFQATT and CDR2 SNEGSKA (reference sequence). DNA of the CDR3: TGCAGTGCTAGAGATGGTACGGGCACAGATACGCAGTATTTT. This encodes CSARDGTGTDTQYF.

As to this clonotype: A much more abundant neighbour one base away suggests this may be a read error. This chain uses TRBV7-6 with TRBJ1-6; D not certain. The CDR3 has 13 residues. The germline V gene encodes CDR1 SGHVS and CDR2 FNYEAQ. CDR3 amino acids: CASGLALNSPLHF. The CDR3 DNA follows: TGTGCCAGCGGCTTAGCCTTAAATTCACCCCTCCACTTT.

This clonotype was counted at least ten times. V usage is TRBV27 and J usage is TRBJ2-7; D unresolved. V was pared by 2 bases and J by 1 base, with 9 bases between. Germline V gene sequence: CDR1 MNHEY, CDR2 SMNVEV (reference sequence). The CDR3 totals 14 residues. CDR3 in DNA: TGTGCCAGCAGTTTAAGGGCAGCGTCCTACGAGCAGTACTTC. Encoded protein: CASSLRAASYEQYF.

About this clonotype: A much larger clonotype is one base distant, so this may be a read error. V is TRBV12-3 or TRBV12-4 and J is TRBJ2-5; 9 nucleotides agree with TRBD1. The CDR3 covers 16 residues. The CDR3 DNA follows: TGTCCCAGCAGTAGCCTGGGACAGGGTGGTTGGGAGACCCAGTACTTC. This sequence encodes CPSSSLGQGGWETQYF.

This clonotype came up many times. The V and J genes are TRBV2 and TRBJ2-1; TRBD1 agrees at 8 bases. From germline, CDR1 is SNHLY and CDR2 FYNNEI. The CDR3 is 17 amino acids. V dropped 5 bases and J dropped 7; count of bases not matched to a gene: 16. CDR3 loop: CASSPGFDRGVYNEQFF. DNA for the CDR3: TGTGCCAGCAGTCCAGGATTCGACAGGGGAGTGTATAATGAGCAGTTCTTC.

This clonotype was detected ten times or more. The chain combines TRBV20-1 with TRBJ2-7; TRBD2 aligns across 13 bases. The length of the CDR3 is 15 residues. The germline V gene has CDR1 DFQATT and CDR2 SNEGSKA (reference sequence). Unmatched junction bases numbered 8, after V lost 6 bases and J lost 3 bases. The DNA for the CDR3 is TGCAGTGCGAAACTAGCGGGAGGGAAGGGCTACGAGCAGTACTTC. It yields the protein CSAKLAGGKGYEQYF.

This clonotype was picked up a small number of times. This chain joins TRBV13 and TRBJ2-1; 7 positions agree with TRBD2. Trimming removed 2 bases from V and 8 bases from J; junction bases left unmatched: 15. This CDR3 is 17 amino acids long. Germline assignment: CDR1 PRHDT and CDR2 FYEKMQ (reference sequence). The CDR3 sequence: CASSLPRPSGLPDEQFF. Here the CDR3 DNA reads TGTGCCAGCAGCTTACCCCGTCCTAGCGGCTTACCGGATGAGCAGTTCTTC.

This clonotype turned up a few times. The chain employs TRBV5-4 and TRBJ2-7, with D maybe TRBD1 (6 bases). Trimming removed 3 bases at V and 2 bases at J, with 12 bases between. The CDR3 is 14 residues long. Per germline, CDR1 SGHNT and CDR2 YYREEE (reference sequence). The CDR3 coding sequence is TGTGCCAGCAGCTACCTGACAGGTCCCTACGAGCAGTACTTC. Encoded protein: CASSYLTGPYEQYF.

This clonotype has at least ten counts. The chain carries TRBV5-1 and TRBJ2-5; TRBD2 aligns across 7 bases. Germline V CDR1 and CDR2: SGHRS, YFSETQ. CDR3 length: 14 residues. Trimming took 4 bases from V and 5 from J; bases not matched to a gene: 8. The CDR3 nucleotides are TGCGCCAGCAGCGAATCGGGGGGAGTGGAGACCCAGTACTTC. Protein: CASSESGGVETQYF.

This clonotype was picked up many times. The V and J genes are TRBV3-1 and TRBJ2-7; 9 bases agree with TRBD1. The CDR3 spans 15 residues. V shed 6 bases and J 0 bases; nucleotides not matched to a gene: 6. Germline V CDR1 and CDR2: LGHDT, YNNKEL (reference sequence). The chain's CDR3 is CASSSGTGYSYEQYF. DNA of the CDR3: TGTGCCAGCAGTTCCGGGACAGGGTACTCCTACGAGCAGTACTTC.

This clonotype occurred many times. The chain is built from TRBV5-5 and TRBJ1-1; D is possibly TRBD1 (5 bases). Germline-derived CDR1 and CDR2 are SGHKS and YYEKEE (reference sequence). V was pared by 3 bases and J by 3 bases, with 9 bases between. The CDR3 loop spans 13 amino acids. The CDR3, as DNA: TGTGCCAGCAGCTGGCCGGGGGACACTGAAGCTTTCTTT. It is translated as CASSWPGDTEAFF.

In regard to this clonotype: Since a much larger clone is just one base distant, this may be a read error. The chain links TRBV3-1 to TRBJ2-7; D is unclear. CDR3 length: 14 amino acids. Germline-derived CDR1 and CDR2 are LGHDT and YNNKEL (reference sequence). Trimming removed 4 bases at V and 6 bases at J, with 16 bases between. CDR3 in amino acids: CASSRTLVFTEQYF. The CDR3 DNA is TGTGCCAGCAGCCGAACCTTAGTGTTTACCGAGCAGTACTTC.

Concerning this clonotype itself: A much larger clone is a single base away; this may be a read error. The chain recombines TRBV6-2 or TRBV6-3 with TRBJ2-2, with TRBD2 as a possible D gene (6 bases). Germline V CDR1 and CDR2: MNHEY, SVGEGT. The germline V and J ends were trimmed by 4 bases and 6 bases, with 9 bases remaining between them. The CDR3 runs to 13 residues. The CDR3 nucleotides are TGTGCCAGCAGTTCCAGGGAGGCCGGGGAGCTGTTTTTT. It encodes CASSSREAGELFF.

This clonotype was counted at least ten times. V and J are TRBV5-1 and TRBJ2-1, with a weak D call TRBD2 (5 bases). The CDR3 contains 16 residues. Germline CDR1 and CDR2: SGHRS and YFSETQ. V lost 2 bases, J lost 3 bases, and 15 bases lay in between. CDR3 sequence: CASSLDGNLGYNEQFF. The DNA for the CDR3 is TGCGCCAGCAGCTTAGACGGGAATCTGGGCTACAATGAGCAGTTCTTC.

This clonotype was counted ten times or more. The chain recombines TRBV30 with TRBJ1-1, with D possibly matching TRBD1 (5 bases). The V end lost 4 bases, the J end lost 3 bases, and 15 bases lay between the germline ends. The germline V gene encodes CDR1 GTSNPN and CDR2 SVGIG (reference sequence). The length of the CDR3 is 14 residues. CDR3 nucleotide sequence: TGTGCCTGGACCCTTTTCAGGGTCGACACTGAAGCTTTCTTT. Protein sequence: CAWTLFRVDTEAFF.

This clonotype was seen ten or more times. The rearrangement uses TRBV29-1 and TRBJ2-7; D could derive from TRBD1 or TRBD2 (5 bases each). The germline V gene has CDR1 SQVTM and CDR2 ANQGSEA. The CDR3 spans 12 residues. V was shortened by 6 bases and J by 7 bases, with 16 bases between the two germline ends. The CDR3 protein is CSVRAAGGEQYF. The CDR3 DNA is TGCAGCGTCCGGGCGGCTGGGGGAGAGCAGTACTTC.

In this sample, this clonotype turned up many times. The gene calls are TRBV25-1 and TRBJ2-2; 10 bases agree with TRBD2. The CDR3 is 17 amino acids. The germline gives CDR1 MGHDK, CDR2 SYGVNS. J was trimmed by 2 bases and V by 5 bases; bases with no gene match: 8. CDR3 loop: CASSSPTSGINTGELFF. CDR3 DNA: TGTGCCAGCAGTAGTCCAACTAGCGGGATAAACACCGGGGAGCTGTTTTTT.

The CDR3 loop is CASSLSGLDNSPLHF. CDR3 in DNA: TGTGCCAGCAGTTTATCAGGGCTCGATAATTCACCCCTCCACTTT. The chain joins TRBV28 to TRBJ1-6; TRBD1 is a possible D gene (5 bases). Germline-derived CDR1 and CDR2 are MDHEN and SYDVKM. The CDR3 has 15 residues. V was pared by 1 base and J by 5 bases, with 9 bases between.